The source of this TCR beta chain is a study of cytomegalovirus exposure and HLA in healthy donors. In the PCR, 60 Vbeta and 13 Jbeta primers were used. Measured with immunoSEQ multiplex PCR; TCRdb has only the in-frame clones, and not every one. The data hold 200,000 or so clones, with 78% observed a single time. Material: PBMCs. This TCR was recovered from a woman in her twenties or thirties in good health and CMV-seropositive.

Written as DNA, the CDR3 is TGCGCCAGCAGCTTGGAGACCGGGACAGGGAGCTCCTACGAGCAGTACTTC. It is translated as CASSLETGTGSSYEQYF. This chain connects TRBV5-1 to TRBJ2-7; TRBD1 aligns across 9 bases. The CDR3 is 17 residues long. The V segment lost 0 bases and the J segment 0 bases; nucleotides outside the gene matches: 7. Germline assignment: CDR1 SGHRS and CDR2 YFSETQ.